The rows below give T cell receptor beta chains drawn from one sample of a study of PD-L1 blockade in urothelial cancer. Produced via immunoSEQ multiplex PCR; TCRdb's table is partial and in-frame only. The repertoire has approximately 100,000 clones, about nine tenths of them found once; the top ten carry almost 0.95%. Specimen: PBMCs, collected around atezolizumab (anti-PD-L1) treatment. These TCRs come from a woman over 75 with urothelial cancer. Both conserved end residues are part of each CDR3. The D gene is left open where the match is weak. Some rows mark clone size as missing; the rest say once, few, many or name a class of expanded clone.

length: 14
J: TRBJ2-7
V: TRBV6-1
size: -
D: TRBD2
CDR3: CASPRTSGPYEQYF
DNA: TGTGCCAGCCCTAGGACTAGCGGGCCCTACGAGCAGTACTTC

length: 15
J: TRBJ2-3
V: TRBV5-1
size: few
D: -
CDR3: CASSLSVQGRDTQYF
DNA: TGCGCCAGCAGCTTGAGTGTCCAGGGTAGGGATACGCAGTATTTT

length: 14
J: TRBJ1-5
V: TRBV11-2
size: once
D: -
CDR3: CASSLDRGNQPQHF
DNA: TGTGCCAGCAGCTTGGACAGAGGAAATCAGCCCCAGCATTTT

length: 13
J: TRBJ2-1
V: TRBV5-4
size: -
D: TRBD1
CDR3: CASSLAGGNEQFF
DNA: TGTGCCAGCAGCTTGGCAGGGGGCAATGAGCAGTTCTTC

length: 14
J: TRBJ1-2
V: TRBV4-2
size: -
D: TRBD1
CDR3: CASSQDRGPYGYTF
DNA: TGTGCCAGCAGCCAAGACAGGGGGCCCTATGGCTACACCTTC

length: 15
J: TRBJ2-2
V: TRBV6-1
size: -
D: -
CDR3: CASSELTGNTGELFF
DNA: TGTGCCAGCAGCGAACTAACAGGGAACACCGGGGAGCTGTTTTTT

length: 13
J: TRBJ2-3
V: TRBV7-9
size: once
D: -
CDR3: CASSLAAADTQYF
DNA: TGTGCCAGCAGCTTAGCTGCGGCGGATACGCAGTATTTT

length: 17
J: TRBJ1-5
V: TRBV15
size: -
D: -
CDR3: CATSRVVGARRNQPQHF
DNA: TGTGCCACCAGCAGAGTAGTTGGGGCTAGACGGAATCAGCCCCAGCATTTT

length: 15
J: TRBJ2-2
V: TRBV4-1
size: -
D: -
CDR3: CASSQGRQSTGELFF
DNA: TGCGCCAGCAGCCAAGGGAGACAGAGCACCGGGGAGCTGTTTTTT

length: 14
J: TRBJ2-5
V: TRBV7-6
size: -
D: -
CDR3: CASSPGTNQETQYF
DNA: TGTGCCAGCAGCCCCGGGACAAACCAAGAGACCCAGTACTTC

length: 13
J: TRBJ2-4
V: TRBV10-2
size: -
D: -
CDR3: CASSEGQKNIQYF
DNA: TGCGCCAGCAGTGAAGGACAGAAAAACATTCAGTACTTC

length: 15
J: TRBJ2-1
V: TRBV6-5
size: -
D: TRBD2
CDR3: CASSISGSSYNEQFF
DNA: TGTGCCAGCAGTATTAGCGGGAGCTCCTACAATGAGCAGTTCTTC

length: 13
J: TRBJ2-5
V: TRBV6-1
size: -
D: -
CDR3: CASSELYQETQYF
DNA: TGTGCCAGCAGTGAACTTTATCAAGAGACCCAGTACTTC

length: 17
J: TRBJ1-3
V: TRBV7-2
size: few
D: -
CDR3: CASSLVGGWGSGNTIYF
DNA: TGTGCCAGCAGCTTAGTTGGGGGCTGGGGTTCTGGAAACACCATATATTTT

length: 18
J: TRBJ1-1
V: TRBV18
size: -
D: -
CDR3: CASSPQSRGWGGDTEAFF
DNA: TGTGCCAGCTCGCCTCAATCGCGAGGGTGGGGTGGAGACACTGAAGCTTTCTTT

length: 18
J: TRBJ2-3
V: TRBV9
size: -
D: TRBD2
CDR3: CASSVVSGRGSSTDTQYF
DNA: TGTGCCAGCAGCGTAGTGAGCGGGAGGGGTTCTAGCACAGATACGCAGTATTTT

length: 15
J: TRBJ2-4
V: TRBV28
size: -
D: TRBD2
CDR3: CATTRLAGGEWIQYF
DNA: TGTGCCACCACCCGGCTAGCGGGAGGGGAATGGATTCAGTACTTC